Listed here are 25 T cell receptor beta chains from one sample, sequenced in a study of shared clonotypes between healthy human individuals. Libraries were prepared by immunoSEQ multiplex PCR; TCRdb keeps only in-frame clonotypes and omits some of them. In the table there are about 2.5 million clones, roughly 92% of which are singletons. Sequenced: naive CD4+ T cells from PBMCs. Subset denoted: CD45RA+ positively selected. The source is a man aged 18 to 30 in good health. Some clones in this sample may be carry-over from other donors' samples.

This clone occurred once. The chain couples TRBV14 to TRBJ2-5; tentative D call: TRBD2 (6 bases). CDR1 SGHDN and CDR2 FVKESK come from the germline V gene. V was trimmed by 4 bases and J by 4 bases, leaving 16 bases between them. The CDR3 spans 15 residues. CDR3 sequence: CASSPIRRALETQYF. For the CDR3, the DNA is TGTGCCAGCAGCCCCATAAGGAGGGCCTTAGAGACCCAGTACTTC. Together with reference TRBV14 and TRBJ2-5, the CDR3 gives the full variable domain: EAGVTQFPSHSVIEKGQTVTLRCDPISGHDNLYWYRRVMGKEIKFLLHFVKESKQDESGMPNNRFLAERTGGTYSTLKVQPAELEDSGVYFCASSPIRRALETQYFGPGTRLLVL.

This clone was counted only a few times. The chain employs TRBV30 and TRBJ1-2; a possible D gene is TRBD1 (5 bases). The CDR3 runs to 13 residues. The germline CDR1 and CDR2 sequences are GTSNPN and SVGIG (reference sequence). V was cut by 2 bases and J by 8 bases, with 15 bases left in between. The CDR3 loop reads CAWSPEGPRGYTF. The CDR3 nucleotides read TGTGCCTGGAGTCCCGAGGGACCTAGGGGCTACACCTTC.

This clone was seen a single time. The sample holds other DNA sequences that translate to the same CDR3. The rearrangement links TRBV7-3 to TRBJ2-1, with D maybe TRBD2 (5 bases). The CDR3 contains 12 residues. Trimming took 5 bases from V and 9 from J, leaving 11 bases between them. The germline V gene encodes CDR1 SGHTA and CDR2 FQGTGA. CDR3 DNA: TGTGCCAGCAGCCCGAATCGGGGTGAGCAGTTCTTC. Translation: CASSPNRGEQFF.

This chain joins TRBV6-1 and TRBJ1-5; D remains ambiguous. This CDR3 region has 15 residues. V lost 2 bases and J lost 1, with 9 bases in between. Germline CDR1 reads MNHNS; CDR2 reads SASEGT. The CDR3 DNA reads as TGTGCCAGCAGTGAACGAGGGCCAAGCAATCAGCCCCAGCATTTT. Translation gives CASSERGPSNQPQHF.

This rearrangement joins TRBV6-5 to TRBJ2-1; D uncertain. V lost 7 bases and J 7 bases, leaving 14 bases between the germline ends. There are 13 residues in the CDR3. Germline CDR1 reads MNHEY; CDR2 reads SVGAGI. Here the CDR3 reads CASKGLVGNEQFF. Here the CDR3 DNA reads TGTGCCAGCAAGGGTCTTGTCGGTAATGAGCAGTTCTTC.

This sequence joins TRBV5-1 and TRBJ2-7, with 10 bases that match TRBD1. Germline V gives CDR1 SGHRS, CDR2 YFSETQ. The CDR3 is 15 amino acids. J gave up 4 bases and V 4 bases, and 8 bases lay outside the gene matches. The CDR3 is CASSPGDRGLYEQYF. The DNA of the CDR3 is TGCGCCAGCAGCCCCGGGGACAGGGGATTATACGAGCAGTACTTC.

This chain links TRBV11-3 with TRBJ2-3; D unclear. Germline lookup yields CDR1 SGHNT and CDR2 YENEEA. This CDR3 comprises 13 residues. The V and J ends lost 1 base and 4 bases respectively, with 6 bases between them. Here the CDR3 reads CASSLVSADTQYF. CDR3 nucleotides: TGTGCCAGCAGCTTAGTTAGTGCAGATACGCAGTATTTT.

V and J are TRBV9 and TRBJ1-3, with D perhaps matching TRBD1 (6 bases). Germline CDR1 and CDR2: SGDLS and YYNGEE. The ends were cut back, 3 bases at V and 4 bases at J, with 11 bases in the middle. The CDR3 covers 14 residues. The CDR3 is CASSETGSGNTIYF. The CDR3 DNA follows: TGTGCCAGCAGCGAAACAGGGTCAGGAAACACCATATATTTT.

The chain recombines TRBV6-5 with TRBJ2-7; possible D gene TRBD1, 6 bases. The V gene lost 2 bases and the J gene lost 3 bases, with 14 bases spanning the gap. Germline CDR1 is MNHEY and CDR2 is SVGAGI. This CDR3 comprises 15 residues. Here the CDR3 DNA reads TGTGCCAGCAGTTACAGCCGGACAGATTTCTACGAGCAGTACTTC. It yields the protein CASSYSRTDFYEQYF.

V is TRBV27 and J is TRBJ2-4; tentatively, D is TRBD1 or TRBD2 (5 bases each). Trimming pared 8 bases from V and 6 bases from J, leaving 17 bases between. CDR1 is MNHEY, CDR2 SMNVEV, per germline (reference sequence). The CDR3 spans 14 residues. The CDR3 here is CASRLGTEINIQYF. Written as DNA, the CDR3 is TGTGCCAGCCGCCTTGGGACGGAGATAAACATTCAGTACTTC.

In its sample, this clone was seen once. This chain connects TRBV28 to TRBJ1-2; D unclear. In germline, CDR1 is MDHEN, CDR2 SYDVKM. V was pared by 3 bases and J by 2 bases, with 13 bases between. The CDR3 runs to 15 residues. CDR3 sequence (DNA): TGTGCCAGCAGTTTCGGAAGGCGCCTGAACTATGGCTACACCTTC. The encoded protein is CASSFGRRLNYGYTF.

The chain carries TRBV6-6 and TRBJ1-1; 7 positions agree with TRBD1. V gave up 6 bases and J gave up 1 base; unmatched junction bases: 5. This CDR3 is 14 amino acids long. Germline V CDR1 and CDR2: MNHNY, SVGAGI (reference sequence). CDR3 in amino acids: CASSLDRANTEAFF. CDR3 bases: TGTGCCAGCAGCCTCGACAGGGCGAACACTGAAGCTTTCTTT.

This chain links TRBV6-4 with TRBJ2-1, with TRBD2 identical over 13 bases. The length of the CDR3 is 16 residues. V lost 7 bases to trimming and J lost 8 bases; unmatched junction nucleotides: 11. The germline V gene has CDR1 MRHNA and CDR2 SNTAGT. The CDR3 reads CASNEPGLAGRHEQFF. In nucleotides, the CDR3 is TGTGCCAGCAACGAACCGGGACTAGCGGGACGTCATGAGCAGTTCTTC.

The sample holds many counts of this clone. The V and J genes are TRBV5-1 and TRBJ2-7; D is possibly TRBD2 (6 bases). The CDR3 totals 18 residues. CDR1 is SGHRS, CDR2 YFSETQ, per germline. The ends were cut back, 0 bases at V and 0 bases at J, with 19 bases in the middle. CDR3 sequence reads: CASSLGLLWDSPSYEQYF. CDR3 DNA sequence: TGCGCCAGCAGCTTGGGATTGCTTTGGGACTCTCCCTCCTACGAGCAGTACTTC. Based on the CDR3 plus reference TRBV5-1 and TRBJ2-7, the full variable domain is KAGVTQTPRYLIKTRGQQVTLSCSPISGHRSVSWYQQTPGQGLQFLFEYFSETQRNKGNFPGRFSGRQFSNSRSEMNVSTLELGDSALYLCASSLGLLWDSPSYEQYFGPGTRLTVT.

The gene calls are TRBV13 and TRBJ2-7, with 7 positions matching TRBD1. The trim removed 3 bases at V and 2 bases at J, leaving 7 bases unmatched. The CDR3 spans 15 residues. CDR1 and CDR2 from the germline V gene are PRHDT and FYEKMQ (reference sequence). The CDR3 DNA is TGTGCCAGCAGCTTTCGGACAGGTGAGACCTACGAGCAGTACTTC. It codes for CASSFRTGETYEQYF.

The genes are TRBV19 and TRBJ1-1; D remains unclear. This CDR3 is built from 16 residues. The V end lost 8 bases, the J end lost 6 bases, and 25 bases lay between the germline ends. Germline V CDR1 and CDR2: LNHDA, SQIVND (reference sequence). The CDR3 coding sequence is TGTGCCAGTTCCCGCGAGCCGGGAAGACGACGGTCTGAAGCTTTCTTT. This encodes CASSREPGRRRSEAFF.

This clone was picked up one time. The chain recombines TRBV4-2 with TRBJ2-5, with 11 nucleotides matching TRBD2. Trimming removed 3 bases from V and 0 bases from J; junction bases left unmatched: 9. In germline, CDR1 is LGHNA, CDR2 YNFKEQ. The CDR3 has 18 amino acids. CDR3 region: CASSHSIRTSGYQETQYF. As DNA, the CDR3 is TGTGCCAGCAGCCACTCGATACGGACTAGCGGGTACCAAGAGACCCAGTACTTC.

CDR3 region: CASSLGSVIQETQYF. The CDR3 DNA reads TGCGCCAGCAGCTTGGGGTCCGTGATCCAAGAGACCCAGTACTTC. The chain couples TRBV5-1 to TRBJ2-5; the D is unclear. This CDR3 has 15 residues. The V end lost 0 bases, the J end lost 1 base, and 10 bases lay between the germline ends. Germline V gene data show CDR1 as SGHRS and CDR2 as YFSETQ.

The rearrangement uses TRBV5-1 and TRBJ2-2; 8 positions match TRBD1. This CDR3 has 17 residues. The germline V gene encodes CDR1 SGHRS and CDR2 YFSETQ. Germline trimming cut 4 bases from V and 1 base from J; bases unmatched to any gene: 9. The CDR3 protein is CASSISTGTGNTGELFF. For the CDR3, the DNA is TGCGCCAGCAGCATATCTACCGGGACAGGGAACACCGGGGAGCTGTTTTTT. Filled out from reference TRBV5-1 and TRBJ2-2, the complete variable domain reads KAGVTQTPRYLIKTRGQQVTLSCSPISGHRSVSWYQQTPGQGLQFLFEYFSETQRNKGNFPGRFSGRQFSNSRSEMNVSTLELGDSALYLCASSISTGTGNTGELFFGEGSRLTVL.

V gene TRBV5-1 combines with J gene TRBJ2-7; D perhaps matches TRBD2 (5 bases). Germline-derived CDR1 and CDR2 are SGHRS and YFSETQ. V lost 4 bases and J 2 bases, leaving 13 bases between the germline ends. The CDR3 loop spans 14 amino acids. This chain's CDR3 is CASSDLSGAYEQYF. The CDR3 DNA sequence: TGCGCCAGCAGCGACCTAAGCGGCGCCTACGAGCAGTACTTC.

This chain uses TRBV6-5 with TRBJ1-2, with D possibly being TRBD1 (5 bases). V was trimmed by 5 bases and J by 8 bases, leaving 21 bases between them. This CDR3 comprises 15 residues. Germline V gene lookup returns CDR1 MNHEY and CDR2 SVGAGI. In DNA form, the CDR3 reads TGTGCCAGCAGTCACAGGCCGGGAGCCCCGGGGGGCTACACCTTC. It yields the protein CASSHRPGAPGGYTF.

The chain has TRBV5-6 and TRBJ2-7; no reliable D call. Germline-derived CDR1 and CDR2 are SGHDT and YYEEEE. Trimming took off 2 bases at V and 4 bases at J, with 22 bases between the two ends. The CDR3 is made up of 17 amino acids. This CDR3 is CASSFLPTGTVGYEQYF. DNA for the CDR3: TGTGCCAGCAGCTTCCTACCGACCGGCACGGTGGGATACGAGCAGTACTTC. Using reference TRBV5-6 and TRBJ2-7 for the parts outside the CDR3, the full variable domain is DAGVTQSPTHLIKTRGQQVTLRCSPKSGHDTVSWYQQALGQGPQFIFQYYEEEERQRGNFPDRFSGHQFPNYSSELNVNALLLGDSALYLCASSFLPTGTVGYEQYFGPGTRLTVT.

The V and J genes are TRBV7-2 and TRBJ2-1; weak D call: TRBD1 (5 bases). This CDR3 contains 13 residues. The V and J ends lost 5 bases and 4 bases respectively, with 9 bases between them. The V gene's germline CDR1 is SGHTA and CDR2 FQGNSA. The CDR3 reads CASSKGFYNEQFF. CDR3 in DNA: TGTGCCAGCAGCAAGGGGTTTTACAATGAGCAGTTCTTC.

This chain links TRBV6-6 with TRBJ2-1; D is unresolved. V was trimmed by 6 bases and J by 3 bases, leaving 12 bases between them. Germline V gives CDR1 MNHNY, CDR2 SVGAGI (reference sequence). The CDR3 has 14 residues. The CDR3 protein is CASSRTRIYNEQFF. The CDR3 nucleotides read TGTGCCAGCAGCCGGACCCGGATCTACAATGAGCAGTTCTTC.

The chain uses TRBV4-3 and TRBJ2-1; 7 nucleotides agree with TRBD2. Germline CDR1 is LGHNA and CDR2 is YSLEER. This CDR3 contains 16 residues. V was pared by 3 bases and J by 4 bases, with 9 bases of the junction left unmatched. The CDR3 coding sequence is TGCGCCAGCAGCCATAACTGGCTAGCGGATTACAATGAGCAGTTCTTC. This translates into CASSHNWLADYNEQFF.